This TCR beta chain was captured by sequencing in a study of post-analysis software for immune sequencing data. Across the whole study: Some patients lacked subtype; others had relapsing-remitting, secondary progressive or progressive-relapsing disease.

Each TCR beta cDNA library carried unique molecular identifiers. TCRdb re-derived calls from the PCR reads in MiXCR, one entry per CDR3 protein. The sample has roughly 570,000 distinct CDR3 sequences; approximately 34% are singletons. The CDR3 is 15 residues long. CDR1 and CDR2 (germline): SGHRS, YFSETQ. V was pared by 0 bases and J by 4 bases, with 11 bases between. Broader study findings: There were about 5 TRBV segments more frequent in patients than controls, and TRBV5-6, TRBV5-1 and TRBV20-1 were among them. Patients with multiple sclerosis recorded significantly lower normalized Chao1 diversity than controls, the study found. Strong co-clustering by F measure was seen for same-batch samples.

As regards this clonotype: The antigen is unknown.

The rearrangement joins TRBV5-1 to TRBJ2-1; D is unresolved. The receptor's source is a girl younger than 18 with multiple sclerosis. Sample: blood. The CDR3 coding sequence is TGCGCCAGCAGCTTGGGATCCTCCGTATACAATGAGCAGTTCTTC. Its translation: CASSLGSSVYNEQFF. The complete variable domain, with remaining parts taken from reference TRBV5-1 and TRBJ2-1, reads KAGVTQTPRYLIKTRGQQVTLSCSPISGHRSVSWYQQTPGQGLQFLFEYFSETQRNKGNFPGRFSGRQFSNSRSEMNVSTLELGDSALYLCASSLGSSVYNEQFFGPGTRLTVL.